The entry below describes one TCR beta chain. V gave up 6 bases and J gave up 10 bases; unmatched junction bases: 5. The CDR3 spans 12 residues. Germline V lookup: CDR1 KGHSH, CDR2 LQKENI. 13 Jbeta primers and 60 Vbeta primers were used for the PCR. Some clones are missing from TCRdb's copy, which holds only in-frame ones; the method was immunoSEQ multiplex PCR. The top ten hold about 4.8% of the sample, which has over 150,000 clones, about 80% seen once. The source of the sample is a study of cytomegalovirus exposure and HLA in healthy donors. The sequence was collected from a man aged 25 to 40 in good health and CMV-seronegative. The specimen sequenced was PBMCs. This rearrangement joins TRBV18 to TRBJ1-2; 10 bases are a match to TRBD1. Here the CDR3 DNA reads TGTGCCAGCTCCTGGGGGACAGGGGCCTACACCTTC. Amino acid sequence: CASSWGTGAYTF.